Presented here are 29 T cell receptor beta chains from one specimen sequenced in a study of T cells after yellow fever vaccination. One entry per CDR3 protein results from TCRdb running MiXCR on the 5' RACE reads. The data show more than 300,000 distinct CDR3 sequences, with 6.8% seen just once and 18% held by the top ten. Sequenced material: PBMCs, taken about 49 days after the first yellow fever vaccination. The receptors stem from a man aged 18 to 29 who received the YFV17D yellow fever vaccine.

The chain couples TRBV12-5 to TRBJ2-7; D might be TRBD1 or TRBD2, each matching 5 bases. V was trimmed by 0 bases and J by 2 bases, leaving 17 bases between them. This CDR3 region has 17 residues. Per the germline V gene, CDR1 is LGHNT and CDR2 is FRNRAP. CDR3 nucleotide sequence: TGTGCTAGTGGTTTGGTACGATTGACAGCGGAACCCTACGAGCAGTACTTC. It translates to CASGLVRLTAEPYEQYF.

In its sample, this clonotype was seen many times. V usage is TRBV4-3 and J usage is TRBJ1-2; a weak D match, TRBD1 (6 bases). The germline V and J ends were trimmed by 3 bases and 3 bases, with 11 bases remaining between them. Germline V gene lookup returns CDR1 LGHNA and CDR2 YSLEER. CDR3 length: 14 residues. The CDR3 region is CASSHEQGYYGYTF. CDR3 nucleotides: TGCGCCAGCAGCCACGAACAGGGCTACTATGGCTACACCTTC.

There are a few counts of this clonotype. CDR3 bases: TGTGCCAGCAGCCCACGACAGGGTGGTTCCACCGGGGAGCTGTTTTTT. This translates into CASSPRQGGSTGELFF. This chain connects TRBV13 to TRBJ2-2; 7 bases map to TRBD1. Germline trimming cut 5 bases from V and 4 bases from J; bases unmatched to any gene: 10. Germline V lookup: CDR1 PRHDT, CDR2 FYEKMQ (reference sequence). The CDR3 loop spans 16 amino acids.

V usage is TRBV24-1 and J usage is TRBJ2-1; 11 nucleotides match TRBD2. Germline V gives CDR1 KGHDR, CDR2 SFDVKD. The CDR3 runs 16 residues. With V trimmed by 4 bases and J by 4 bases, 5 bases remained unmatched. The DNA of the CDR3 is TGTGCCACCAGTGACCTTAGCGGGGGGGCATACAATGAGCAGTTCTTC. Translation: CATSDLSGGAYNEQFF.

Here the CDR3 DNA reads TGTGCCAGCAGCCAAGAGGGGGCCACCGGGGAGCTGTTTTTT. This codes for CASSQEGATGELFF. The chain is built from TRBV4-2 and TRBJ2-2; D may be TRBD1 (6 bases). The CDR3 totals 14 residues. Trimming pared 0 bases from V and 4 bases from J, leaving 6 bases between. From germline, CDR1 is LGHNA and CDR2 YNFKEQ.

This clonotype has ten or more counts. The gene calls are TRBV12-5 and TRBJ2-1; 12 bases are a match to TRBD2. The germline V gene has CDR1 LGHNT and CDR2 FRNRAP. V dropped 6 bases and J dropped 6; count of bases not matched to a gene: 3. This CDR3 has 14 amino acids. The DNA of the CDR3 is TGTGCTAGTGGCCTAGCGGGGGGGTTCAATGAGCAGTTCTTC. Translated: CASGLAGGFNEQFF. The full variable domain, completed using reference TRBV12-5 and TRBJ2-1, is DARVTQTPRHKVTEMGQEVTMRCQPILGHNTVFWYRQTMMQGLELLAYFRNRAPLDDSGMPKDRFSAEMPDATLATLKIQPSEPRDSAVYFCASGLAGGFNEQFFGPGTRLTVL.

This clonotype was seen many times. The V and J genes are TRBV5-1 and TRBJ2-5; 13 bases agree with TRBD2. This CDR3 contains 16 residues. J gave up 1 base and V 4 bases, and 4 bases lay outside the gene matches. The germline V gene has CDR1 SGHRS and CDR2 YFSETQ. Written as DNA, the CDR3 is TGCGCCAGCAGCCCCGGGACTAGCGGGGCCCAAGAGACCCAGTACTTC. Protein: CASSPGTSGAQETQYF.

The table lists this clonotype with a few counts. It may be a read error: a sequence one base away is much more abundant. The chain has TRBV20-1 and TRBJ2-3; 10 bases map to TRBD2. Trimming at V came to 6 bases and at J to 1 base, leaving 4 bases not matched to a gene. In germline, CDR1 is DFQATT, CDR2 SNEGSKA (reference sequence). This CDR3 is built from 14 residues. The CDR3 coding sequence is TGCAGTGCCCCCGGGACTAGCGGCACAGATACGCAGTATTTT. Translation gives CSAPGTSGTDTQYF.

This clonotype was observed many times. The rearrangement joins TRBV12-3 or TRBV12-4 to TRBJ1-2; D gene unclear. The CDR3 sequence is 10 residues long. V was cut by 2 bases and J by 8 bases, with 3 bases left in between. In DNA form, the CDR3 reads TGTGCCAGCAGTTTAAACGGCTACACCTTC. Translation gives CASSLNGYTF.

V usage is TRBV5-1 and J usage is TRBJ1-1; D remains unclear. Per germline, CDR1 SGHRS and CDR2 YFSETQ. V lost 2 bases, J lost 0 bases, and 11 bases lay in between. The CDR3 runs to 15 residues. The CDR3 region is CASSFGATVNTEAFF. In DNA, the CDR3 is TGCGCCAGCAGCTTTGGAGCCACAGTGAACACTGAAGCTTTCTTT.

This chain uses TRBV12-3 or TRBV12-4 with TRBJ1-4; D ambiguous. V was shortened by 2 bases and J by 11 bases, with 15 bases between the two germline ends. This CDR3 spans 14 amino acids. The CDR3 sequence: CASSLSDPAGKLFF. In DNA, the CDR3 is TGTGCCAGCAGTTTATCCGACCCGGCGGGTAAACTGTTTTTT.

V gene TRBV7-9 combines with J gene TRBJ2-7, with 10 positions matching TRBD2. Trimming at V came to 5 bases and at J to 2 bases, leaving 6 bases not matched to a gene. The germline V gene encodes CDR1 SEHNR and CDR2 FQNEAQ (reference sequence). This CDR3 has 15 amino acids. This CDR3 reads CASSKGLADTYEQYF. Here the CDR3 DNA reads TGTGCCAGCAGCAAAGGACTAGCGGACACCTACGAGCAGTACTTC.

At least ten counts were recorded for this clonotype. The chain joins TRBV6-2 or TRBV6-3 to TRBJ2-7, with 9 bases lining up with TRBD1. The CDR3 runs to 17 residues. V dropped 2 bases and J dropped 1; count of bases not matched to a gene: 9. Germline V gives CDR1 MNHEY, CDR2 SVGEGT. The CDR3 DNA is TGTGCCAGCAGTTACCCTGGACAGGGGTTTTTATCCTACGAGCAGTACTTC. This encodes CASSYPGQGFLSYEQYF.

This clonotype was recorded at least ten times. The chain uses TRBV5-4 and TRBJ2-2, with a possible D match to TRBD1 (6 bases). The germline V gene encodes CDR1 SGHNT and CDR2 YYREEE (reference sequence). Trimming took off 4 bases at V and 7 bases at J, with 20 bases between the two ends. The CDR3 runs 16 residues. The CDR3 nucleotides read TGTGCCAGCAGCGGGGTTGACAGGACGCGAAACGGGGAGCTGTTTTTT. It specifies CASSGVDRTRNGELFF.

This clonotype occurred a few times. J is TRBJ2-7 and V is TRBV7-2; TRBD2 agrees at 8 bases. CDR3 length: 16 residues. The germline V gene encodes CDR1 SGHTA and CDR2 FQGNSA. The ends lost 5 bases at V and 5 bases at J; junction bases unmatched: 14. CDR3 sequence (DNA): TGTGCCAGCAGCCTCCGGACTAGCATGGGAGTAAACGAGCAGTACGTC. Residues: CASSLRTSMGVNEQYV.

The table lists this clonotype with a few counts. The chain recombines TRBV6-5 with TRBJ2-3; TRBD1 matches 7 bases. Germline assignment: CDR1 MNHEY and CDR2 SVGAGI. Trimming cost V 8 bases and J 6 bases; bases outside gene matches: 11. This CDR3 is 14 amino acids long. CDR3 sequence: CASSRGRGDDTQYF. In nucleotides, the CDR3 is TGTGCCAGCTCAAGGGGGCGCGGTGATGATACGCAGTATTTT.

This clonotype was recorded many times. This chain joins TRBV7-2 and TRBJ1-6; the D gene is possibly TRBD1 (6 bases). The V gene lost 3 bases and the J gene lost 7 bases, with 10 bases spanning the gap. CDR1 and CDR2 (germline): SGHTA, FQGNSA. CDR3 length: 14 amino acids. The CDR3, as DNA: TGTGCCAGCAGCTTCTTACAGGGAAATTCACCCCTCCACTTT. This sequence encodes CASSFLQGNSPLHF.

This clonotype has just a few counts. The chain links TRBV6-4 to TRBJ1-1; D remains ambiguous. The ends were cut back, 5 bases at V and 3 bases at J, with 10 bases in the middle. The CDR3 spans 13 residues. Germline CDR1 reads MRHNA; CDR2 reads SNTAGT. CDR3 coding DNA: TGTGCCAGCAGTCTCGAAAAGGACACTGAAGCTTTCTTT. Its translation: CASSLEKDTEAFF.

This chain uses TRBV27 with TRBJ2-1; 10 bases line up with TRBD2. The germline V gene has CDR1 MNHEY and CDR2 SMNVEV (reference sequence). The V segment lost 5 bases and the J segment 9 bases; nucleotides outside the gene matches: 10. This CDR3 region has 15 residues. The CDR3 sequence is CASSPSQTSGLEQFF. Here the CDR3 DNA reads TGTGCCAGCAGTCCCTCACAGACTAGCGGGCTTGAGCAGTTCTTC.

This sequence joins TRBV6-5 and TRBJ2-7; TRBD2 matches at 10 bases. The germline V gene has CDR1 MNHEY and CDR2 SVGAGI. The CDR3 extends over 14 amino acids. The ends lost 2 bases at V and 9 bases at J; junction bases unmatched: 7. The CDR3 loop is CASSYGTSGDRQYF. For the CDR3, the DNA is TGTGCCAGCAGTTACGGCACTAGCGGGGATCGGCAGTACTTC.

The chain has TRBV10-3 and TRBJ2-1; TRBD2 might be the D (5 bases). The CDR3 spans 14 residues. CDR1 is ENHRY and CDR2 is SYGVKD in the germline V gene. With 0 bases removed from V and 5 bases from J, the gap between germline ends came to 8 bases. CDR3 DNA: TGTGCCATCAGTGAGTCACCGGGAAACAATGAGCAGTTCTTC. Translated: CAISESPGNNEQFF.

The CDR3 here is CASSTSGGALSYNEQFF. CDR3 coding DNA: TGTGCCAGCAGCACTAGCGGGGGGGCTCTATCCTACAATGAGCAGTTCTTC. The chain recombines TRBV7-9 with TRBJ2-1; 13 bases line up with TRBD2. The germline gives CDR1 SEHNR, CDR2 FQNEAQ (reference sequence). The V and J ends lost 5 bases and 1 base, in that order; junction bases with no gene match: 5. The CDR3 covers 17 residues.

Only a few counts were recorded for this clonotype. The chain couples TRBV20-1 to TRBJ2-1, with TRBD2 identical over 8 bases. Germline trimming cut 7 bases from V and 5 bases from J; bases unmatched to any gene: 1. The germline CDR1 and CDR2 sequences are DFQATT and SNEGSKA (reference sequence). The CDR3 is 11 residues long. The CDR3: CSVGGDNEQFF. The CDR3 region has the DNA TGCAGTGTCGGGGGGGACAATGAGCAGTTCTTC.

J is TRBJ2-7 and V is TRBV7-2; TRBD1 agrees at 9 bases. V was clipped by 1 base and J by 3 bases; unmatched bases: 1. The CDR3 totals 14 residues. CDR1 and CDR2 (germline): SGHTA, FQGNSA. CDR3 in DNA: TGTGCCAGCAGCTTAGGGGGACAGGGCTACGAGCAGTACGTC. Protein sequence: CASSLGGQGYEQYV.

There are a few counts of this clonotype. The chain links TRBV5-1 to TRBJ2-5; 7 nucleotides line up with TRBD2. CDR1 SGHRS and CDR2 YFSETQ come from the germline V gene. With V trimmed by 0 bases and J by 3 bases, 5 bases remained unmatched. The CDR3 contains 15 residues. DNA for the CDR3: TGCGCCAGCAGCTTGGACGGGACTACCGAAGAGACCCAGTACTTC. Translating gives CASSLDGTTEETQYF.

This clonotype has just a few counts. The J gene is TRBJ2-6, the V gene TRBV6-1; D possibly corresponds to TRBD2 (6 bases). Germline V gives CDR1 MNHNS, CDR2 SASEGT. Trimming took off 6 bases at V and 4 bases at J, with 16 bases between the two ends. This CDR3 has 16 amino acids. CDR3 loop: CASRTGGLEGANVLTF. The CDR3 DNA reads TGTGCCAGCAGAACTGGGGGGTTGGAGGGGGCCAACGTCCTGACTTTC.

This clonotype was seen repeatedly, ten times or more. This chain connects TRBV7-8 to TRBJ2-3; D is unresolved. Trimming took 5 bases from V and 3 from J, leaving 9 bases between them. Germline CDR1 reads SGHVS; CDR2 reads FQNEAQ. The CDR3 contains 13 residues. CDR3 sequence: CASSRGQTDTQYF. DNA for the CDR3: TGTGCCAGCAGCCGCGGCCAGACAGATACGCAGTATTTT. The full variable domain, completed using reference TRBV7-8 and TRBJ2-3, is GAGVSQSPRYKVAKRGQDVALRCDPISGHVSLFWYQQALGQGPEFLTYFQNEAQLDKSGLPSDRFFAERPEGSVSTLKIQRTQQEDSAVYLCASSRGQTDTQYFGPGTRLTVL.

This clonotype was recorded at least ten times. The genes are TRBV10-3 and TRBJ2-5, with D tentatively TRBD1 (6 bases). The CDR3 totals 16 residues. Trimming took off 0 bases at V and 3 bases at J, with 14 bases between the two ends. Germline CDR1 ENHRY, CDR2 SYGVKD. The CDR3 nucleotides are TGTGCCATCAGTGAGTCCCAACCAGAGGGGGAAGAGACCCAGTACTTC. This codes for CAISESQPEGEETQYF.

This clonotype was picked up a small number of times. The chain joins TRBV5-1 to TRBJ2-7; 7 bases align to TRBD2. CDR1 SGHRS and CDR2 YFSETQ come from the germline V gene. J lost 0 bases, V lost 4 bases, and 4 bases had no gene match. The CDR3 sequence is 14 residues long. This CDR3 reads CASSMGGSSYEQYV. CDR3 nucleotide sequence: TGCGCCAGCAGCATGGGGGGGAGCTCCTACGAGCAGTACGTC.